This TCR beta chain originates from a study of control samples from healthy donors and cancer patients. This table comes from immunoSEQ multiplex PCR, and its TCRdb copy is limited to in-frame clones, with some not included. Found here are 120,000 to 150,000 clones, just under 95% of them singletons; the top ten hold approximately 11%. V lost 1 base and J 5 bases, leaving 12 bases between the germline ends. Germline V gene lookup returns CDR1 SGHNT and CDR2 YENEEA. The CDR3 runs 15 residues. The sample was blood. The chain recombines TRBV11-3 with TRBJ2-1; D not certain. This TCR derives from a man younger than 45 in good health. In nucleotides, the CDR3 is TGTGCCAGCAGCTTAGGACTCCGCCTAGACAATGAGCAGTTCTTC. The encoded protein is CASSLGLRLDNEQFF. Drawing the rest from reference TRBV11-3 and TRBJ2-1, the complete variable domain is EAGVVQSPRYKIIEKKQPVAFWCNPISGHNTLYWYLQNLGQGPELLIRYENEEAVDDSQLPKDRFSAERLKGVDSTLKIQPAELGDSAVYLCASSLGLRLDNEQFFGPGTRLTVL.